This T cell receptor beta chain was observed in a study of blood T cell repertoires in COVID-19. Followed over time, Seattle patients had been enrolled while infection was active. CDR3 size: 18 residues. V lost 0 bases to trimming and J lost 0 bases; unmatched junction nucleotides: 7. In germline, CDR1 is MRHNA, CDR2 SNTAGT. Method: immunoSEQ multiplex PCR; TCRdb's copy keeps in-frame clones and lacks some. The sample lists 120,000 to 150,000 clones, about 88% occurring once. This clonotype was obtained from a human donor with COVID-19, enrolled during active disease. The donor label of this sample is uncertain. The rearrangement uses TRBV6-4 and TRBJ2-3; TRBD2 matches at 9 bases. The sequenced sample consisted of peripheral blood. For the CDR3, the DNA is TGTGCCAGCAGTGACTCAGCGGGGGGCTCCACAAGCACAGATACGCAGTATTTT. Translation gives CASSDSAGGSTSTDTQYF.